This T cell receptor (beta chain) was captured by sequencing in a study of blood T cell repertoires in COVID-19. Study in general: The samples span acute and convalescent COVID-19 from the United States, Italy and Spain. The cDNA or gDNA used as material had been derived from T cells, B-cell-depleted T cells, or PBMCs.

Looked up from germline, CDR1 is MNHNS and CDR2 is SASEGT. Unmatched junction bases numbered 10, after V lost 3 bases and J lost 7 bases. The CDR3 is 16 residues long. This clone is a singleton in its sample. Produced via immunoSEQ multiplex PCR; TCRdb's table is partial and in-frame only. The data contain about 300,000 clones, about 90% of them seen just once; the ten biggest clones take up roughly 1.9%. The chain employs TRBV6-1 and TRBJ2-4; 9 bases align to TRBD1. The sample was peripheral blood. The sequence was obtained from a woman between 25 and 40 years old with COVID-19, enrolled during active disease. CDR3 nucleotide sequence: TGTGCCAGCAGTGAGGACAGGGGATCGGTAGTTAACATTCAGTACTTC. Translated, it gives CASSEDRGSVVNIQYF.